A selection of T cell receptor beta chains follows, all from one sample in a study of beta chain features in type 1 diabetes. TCRdb's copy holds only in-frame clones and misses some; the assay was immunoSEQ multiplex PCR. Here the sample spans 400,000 to 600,000 clones, 30% being singletons. The material sequenced was naive CD4+ T cells from blood. The receptors were gathered from a man aged 18 to 35 in good health. The CDR3 runs from the conserved cysteine through the conserved F or W. The order of the fields is D gene, clone size, V gene, J gene, CDR3 DNA, CDR3 protein. A D gene is named only where the DNA matches it firmly. Clone size is stated in some rows and not others, as once, few, many or a class when expanded.

NA	few	TRBV13	TRBJ2-3	TGTGCCAGCAGCATCACAGATACGCAGTATTTT	CASSITDTQYF
NA	NA	TRBV6-1	TRBJ2-1	TGTGCCAGCAGTGGGGGGGACTTCCACAATGAGCAGTTCTTC	CASSGGDFHNEQFF
NA	few	TRBV7-9	TRBJ1-1	TGTGCCAGCAGTTCGGACAGAAACACTGAAGCTTTCTTT	CASSSDRNTEAFF
NA	NA	TRBV7-2	TRBJ2-7	TGTGCCAGCAGCTTAGAATTTGCGGGCACTGAGCAGTACTTC	CASSLEFAGTEQYF
TRBD2	NA	TRBV30	TRBJ2-3	TGTGCCTGGAGTGTAGCGGGAGGCAGTACGCAGTATTTT	CAWSVAGGSTQYF
NA	NA	TRBV29-1	TRBJ2-7	TGCAGCGCTGAGCGGTCCCCATCCTACGAGCAGTACTTC	CSAERSPSYEQYF
NA	NA	TRBV20-1	TRBJ2-1	TGCAGTGCTAGCAACTACAATGAGCAGTTCTTC	CSASNYNEQFF
NA	few	TRBV7-9	TRBJ2-1	TGTGCCAGCAGCTCTCCGCGGGCGGAAGCGTACAATGAGCAGTTCTTC	CASSSPRAEAYNEQFF
TRBD1	NA	TRBV14	TRBJ2-7	TGTGCCAGCAGCGTTATGGGACAGAGTTACTACGAGCAGTACTTC	CASSVMGQSYYEQYF
NA	NA	TRBV5-4	TRBJ1-1	TGTGCCAGCAGCTTGTTCGAGAACACTGAAGCTTTCTTT	CASSLFENTEAFF
TRBD2	NA	TRBV25-1	TRBJ2-3	TGTGCCACCCTCCCGGGACTAGCGGGAGGTCCGTATACGCAGTATTTT	CATLPGLAGGPYTQYF
NA	NA	TRBV30	TRBJ2-7	TGTGCCTGGAGTAACCGGGACTCCCTCCAGTACTTC	CAWSNRDSLQYF
NA	few	TRBV5-4	TRBJ2-3	TGTGCCAGCAGCTTGTTGGCCCGGGGCTGGACGGGGAGAGATACGCAGTATTTT	CASSLLARGWTGRDTQYF
TRBD1	few	TRBV28	TRBJ2-1	TGTGCCAGCAGCCGACAGGGGAATCTCGTTTACAATGAGCAGTTCTTC	CASSRQGNLVYNEQFF
TRBD2	few	TRBV5-1	TRBJ2-1	TGCGCCAGCAGCTTGGACGGACCTAGCGGGAGCTACAATGAGCAGTTCTTC	CASSLDGPSGSYNEQFF
TRBD1	NA	TRBV28	TRBJ2-5	TGTGCCAGCAGTCCCGCAAAGGGGGCACAGGAGACCCAGTACTTC	CASSPAKGAQETQYF
TRBD2	NA	TRBV20-1	TRBJ2-1	TGCAGTGCTGGACTAGCGGGTGGGGTGTTCTTC	CSAGLAGGVFF
NA	NA	TRBV30	TRBJ2-1	TGTGCCTGGAGCCAGCTGTCCTACAATGAGCAGTTCTTC	CAWSQLSYNEQFF
NA	few	TRBV9	TRBJ2-3	TGTGCCAGCAGTCCCTTAAGAACGCTCCCTGGACGATCTGGCACAGATACGCAGTATTTT	CASSPLRTLPGRSGTDTQYF
NA	NA	TRBV7-2	TRBJ1-1	TGTGCCAGCAGCGTGGACAGGAACACTGAAGCTTTCTTT	CASSVDRNTEAFF
NA	once	TRBV30	TRBJ2-2	TGTGCCTGGAGTCACAGAAAGAACACCGGGGAGCTGTTTTTT	CAWSHRKNTGELFF
TRBD2	few	TRBV14	TRBJ2-5	TGTGCCAGCACGGTACTAGCGGTTCAAGAGACCCAGTACTTC	CASTVLAVQETQYF
NA	NA	TRBV9	TRBJ1-4	TGTGCCAGCAGCGTAGCGAACGGCTTAACTAATGAAAAACTGTTTTTT	CASSVANGLTNEKLFF
NA	NA	TRBV7-2	TRBJ2-1	TGTGCCAGCAGCTCCAGCTCGAATGAGCAGTTCTTC	CASSSSSNEQFF
TRBD2	NA	TRBV7-2	TRBJ2-3	TGTGCCACCCGAGCGGGAGGCGACACAGATACGCAGTATTTT	CATRAGGDTDTQYF
NA	few	TRBV27	TRBJ2-6	TGTGCCAGCAGTTCCACAGGGACTGGGGCCAACGTCCTGACTTTC	CASSSTGTGANVLTF
NA	NA	TRBV18	TRBJ2-4	TGTGCCAGCTCAAGCAGCTTGGACGGTAAAAACATTCAGTACTTC	CASSSSLDGKNIQYF
NA	few	TRBV29-1	TRBJ2-2	TGCAGCGGAAGGGTTTCGGGAGAAACCGGGGAGCTGTTTTTT	CSGRVSGETGELFF
NA	few	TRBV29-1	TRBJ1-5	TGCAGCGTTGAAGTTGGCATAAATCAGCCCCAGCATTTT	CSVEVGINQPQHF
NA	few	TRBV5-1	TRBJ2-1	TGCGCCAGCAGCTTGGGTCGGCTCAATGAGCAGTTCTTC	CASSLGRLNEQFF
TRBD1	few	TRBV7-2	TRBJ1-2	TGTGCCAGCAGCGTTGACAGGGTTGGATATGGCTACACCTTC	CASSVDRVGYGYTF
NA	few	TRBV30	TRBJ1-5	TGTGCCTGGAGTGACCTTGGTCATCAGCCCCAGCATTTT	CAWSDLGHQPQHF
NA	few	TRBV7-2	TRBJ1-2	TGTGCCAGCAGCCCCGACAGATTCTATGGCTACACCTTC	CASSPDRFYGYTF
NA	many	TRBV10-3	TRBJ2-3	TGTGCCATCAGTTTGGACACAGATACGCAGTATTTT	CAISLDTDTQYF
TRBD2	NA	TRBV11-1	TRBJ2-1	TGTGCCAGCAGCGCGAGGGCTAGCGGGAACAATGAGCAGTTCTTC	CASSARASGNNEQFF
TRBD2	few	TRBV4-1	TRBJ2-5	TGCGCCAGCAGCCAGCCTAGCGGGAGTTGGGAGACCCAGTACTTC	CASSQPSGSWETQYF
NA	NA	TRBV28	TRBJ2-5	TGTGCCAGCAGTAGCGGCCGGACCCAGTACTTC	CASSSGRTQYF
TRBD2	few	TRBV10-3	TRBJ2-5	TGTGCCATCAGTGAGGCTAGCGGGAGCGGGGAGACCCAGTACTTC	CAISEASGSGETQYF
TRBD2	NA	TRBV5-6	TRBJ2-1	TGTGCCAGCAGTTTGGGACTAGCATACAATGAGCAGTTCTTC	CASSLGLAYNEQFF
NA	few	TRBV27	TRBJ1-1	TGTGCCAGCAGTGCCCGGGCCCGGCCCACTGAAGCTTTCTTT	CASSARARPTEAFF
TRBD1	NA	TRBV29-1	TRBJ2-1	TGCAGCGCCCGGACAGGGGCCTTCAATGAGCAGTTCTTC	CSARTGAFNEQFF
TRBD2	NA	TRBV5-1	TRBJ2-1	TGCGCCAGCAGCTTGGAACCGGGAGGCAGGTACAATGAGCAGTTCTTC	CASSLEPGGRYNEQFF
NA	NA	TRBV6-1	TRBJ2-2	TGTGCCAGCAGTCCAGCTAGCATCACCGGGGAGCTGTTTTTT	CASSPASITGELFF
TRBD2	NA	TRBV7-2	TRBJ2-7	TGTGCCAGCAGCTTAGTTAGCGGGAGGGCCTACGAGCAGTACTTC	CASSLVSGRAYEQYF
NA	NA	TRBV14	TRBJ2-5	TGTGCCAGCAGCCAAGATGTTGGAGCCAGAGAGACCCAGTACTTC	CASSQDVGARETQYF
NA	NA	TRBV7-9	TRBJ2-7	TGTGCCAGCAGCTCTAGTTGGCCAGGGACCTACGAGCAGTACTTC	CASSSSWPGTYEQYF
NA	few	TRBV5-6	TRBJ2-7	TGTGCCAGCAGCTTGTCTCCTACCTCCTACGAGCAGTACTTC	CASSLSPTSYEQYF
NA	many	TRBV14	TRBJ1-2	TGTGCCAGCAGCCAAGACGCGACCTCCCACTATGGCTACACCTTC	CASSQDATSHYGYTF
NA	NA	TRBV4-3	TRBJ1-1	TGCGCCAGCAGCCTCCTCCAGGGAGCTGAAGCTTTCTTT	CASSLLQGAEAFF
NA	NA	TRBV6-5	TRBJ2-4	TGTGCCAGCAGTACGACGACTGGGGGCATTCAGTACTTC	CASSTTTGGIQYF
NA	NA	TRBV5-6	TRBJ1-5	TGTGCCAGCAGCTGGAGGGAGAGCAATCAGCCCCAGCATTTT	CASSWRESNQPQHF
NA	NA	TRBV20-1	TRBJ2-7	TGCAGTGCTAGATGGGGGTACGAGCAGTACTTC	CSARWGYEQYF
NA	NA	TRBV4-3	TRBJ2-7	TGCGCCAGCAGCCAAGTGCCTAGCGCGTACGAGCAGTACTTC	CASSQVPSAYEQYF
NA	NA	TRBV6-1	TRBJ2-5	TGTGCCAGCAGTGAAGCCGTCTACAGGGTGGAGACCCAGTACTTC	CASSEAVYRVETQYF
NA	NA	TRBV7-9	TRBJ2-5	TGTGCCAGCACCCTGAGGCAGAAAGAGACCCAGTACTTC	CASTLRQKETQYF
NA	NA	TRBV11-3	TRBJ2-1	TGTGCCAGCAGCTCTAAGGGGAATGAGCAGTTCTTC	CASSSKGNEQFF
NA	few	TRBV15	TRBJ1-2	TGTGCCACCAGCGAAAGCTACACCTTC	CATSESYTF